This TCR beta chain was captured in a study of PD-1 blockade in classical Hodgkin lymphoma. The overall study: Patients were dosed intravenously with nivolumab at 3 mg/kg every 2 weeks. Study findings and constraints: Compared with healthy donors, newly diagnosed patients reportedly showed lower baseline TCR diversity. The repertoire differences lack a defined cause, possibly disease activity or prior therapy.

Sequencing used immunoSEQ multiplex PCR; TCRdb keeps in-frame clones, though not all of them. The sample has fewer than 25,000 clones; approximately 65% are singletons. The germline CDR1 and CDR2 sequences are SGHDT and YYEEEE. CDR3 length: 15 amino acids. Trimming took off 0 bases at V and 0 bases at J, with 9 bases between the two ends. This clone was detected only a few times. The antigen is undetermined. Time point denoted: cycle 4 day 1 (C4D1), after less than 7 weeks of nivolumab. Following autologous stem cell transplantation, relapse occurred in every patient, and exposure to brentuximab vedotin varied.

This receptor was obtained from a human donor with classical Hodgkin lymphoma. V and J are TRBV5-6 and TRBJ1-1; D uncertain. Sequenced material: peripheral blood mononuclear cells (PBMCs), taken before the fourth cycle of nivolumab. The CDR3 DNA reads TGTGCCAGCAGCTTGGGCGGAGATTTGAACACTGAAGCTTTCTTT. Amino acids: CASSLGGDLNTEAFF.